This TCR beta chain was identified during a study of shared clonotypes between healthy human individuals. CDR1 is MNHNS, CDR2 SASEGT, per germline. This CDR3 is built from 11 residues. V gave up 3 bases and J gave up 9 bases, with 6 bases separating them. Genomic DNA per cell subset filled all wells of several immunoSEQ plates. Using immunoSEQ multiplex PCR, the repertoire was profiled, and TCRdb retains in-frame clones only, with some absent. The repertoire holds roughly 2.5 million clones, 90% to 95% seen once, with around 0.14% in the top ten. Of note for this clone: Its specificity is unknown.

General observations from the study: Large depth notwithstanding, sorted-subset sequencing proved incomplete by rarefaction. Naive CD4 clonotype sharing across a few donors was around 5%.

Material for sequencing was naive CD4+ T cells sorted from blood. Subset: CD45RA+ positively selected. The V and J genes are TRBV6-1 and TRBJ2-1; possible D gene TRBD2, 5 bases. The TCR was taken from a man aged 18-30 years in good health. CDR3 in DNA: TGTGCCAGCAGTGATGGAGGTGAGCAGTTCTTC. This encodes CASSDGGEQFF.